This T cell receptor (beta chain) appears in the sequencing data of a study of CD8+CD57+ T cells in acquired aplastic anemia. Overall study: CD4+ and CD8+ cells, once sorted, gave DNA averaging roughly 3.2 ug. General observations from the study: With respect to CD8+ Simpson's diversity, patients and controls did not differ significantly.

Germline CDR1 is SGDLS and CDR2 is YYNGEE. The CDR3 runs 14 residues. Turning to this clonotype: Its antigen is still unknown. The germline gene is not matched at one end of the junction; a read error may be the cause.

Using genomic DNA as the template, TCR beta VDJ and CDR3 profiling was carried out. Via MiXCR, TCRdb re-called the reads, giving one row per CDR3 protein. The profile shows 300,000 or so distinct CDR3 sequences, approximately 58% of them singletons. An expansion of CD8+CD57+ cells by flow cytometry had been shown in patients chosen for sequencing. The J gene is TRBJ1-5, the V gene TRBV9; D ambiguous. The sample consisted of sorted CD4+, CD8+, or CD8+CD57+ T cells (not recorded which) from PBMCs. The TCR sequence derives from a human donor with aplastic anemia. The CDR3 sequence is CASSVEEGNQHQHF. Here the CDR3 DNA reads TGTGCCAGCAGCGTAGAAGAAGGGAATCAGCACCAGCATTTT.